A single sample gave rise to the 7 T cell receptor beta chains below, sequenced in a study of cytomegalovirus exposure and HLA in healthy donors. Primers: 60 Vbeta forward and 13 Jbeta reverse. Produced via immunoSEQ multiplex PCR; TCRdb's table is partial and in-frame only. Among tens of thousands of clones listed, about 73% were seen once. What was sequenced was PBMCs. Receptor source: a woman in her thirties or forties in good health and CMV-seropositive.

This chain uses TRBV4-3 with TRBJ2-1; D may be TRBD2 (5 bases). The V end lost 0 bases, the J end lost 1 base, and 13 bases lay between the germline ends. The CDR3 runs to 17 residues. Looked up from germline, CDR1 is LGHNA and CDR2 is YSLEER. The CDR3 DNA follows: TGCGCCAGCAGCCAAGATCGGGATAGCGCATCCTACAATGAGCAGTTCTTC. Encoded protein: CASSQDRDSASYNEQFF.

The chain carries TRBV5-1 and TRBJ2-7, with 12 bases matching TRBD1. CDR1 and CDR2 (germline): SGHRS, YFSETQ. This CDR3 comprises 15 residues. The V and J ends lost 4 bases and 0 bases, in that order; junction bases with no gene match: 2. CDR3 nucleotides: TGCGCCAGCAGCCCGGGACAGGGGGCCTCCTACGAGCAGTACTTC. Translation: CASSPGQGASYEQYF.

This chain joins TRBV19 and TRBJ1-5; D is undetermined. V shed 3 bases and J shed 4 bases, with 13 bases lying between them. Germline V gene data show CDR1 as LNHDA and CDR2 as SQIVND (reference sequence). The CDR3 consists of 15 residues. CDR3 sequence: CASSMGGQENQPQHF. The DNA for the CDR3 is TGTGCCAGTAGTATGGGCGGGCAGGAGAATCAGCCCCAGCATTTT.

The gene calls are TRBV19 and TRBJ2-2, with 7 bases matching TRBD1. Germline V gene lookup returns CDR1 LNHDA and CDR2 SQIVND (reference sequence). The trim removed 6 bases at V and 1 base at J, leaving 5 bases unmatched. This CDR3 has 15 residues. Here the CDR3 DNA reads TGTGCCAGTAGCCAAGGACAGGTGAACACCGGGGAGCTGTTTTTT. Protein: CASSQGQVNTGELFF.

The chain recombines TRBV4-3 with TRBJ2-1; 9 bases match TRBD2. The germline gives CDR1 LGHNA, CDR2 YSLEER. This CDR3 contains 16 residues. Trimming took 0 bases from V and 1 from J; bases not matched to a gene: 1. The chain's CDR3 is CASSQELAGSYNEQFF. CDR3 coding DNA: TGCGCCAGCAGCCAAGAACTAGCGGGTTCCTACAATGAGCAGTTCTTC.

The chain couples TRBV18 to TRBJ1-4; D remains ambiguous. The V and J ends lost 6 bases and 6 bases respectively, with 14 bases between them. Germline assignment: CDR1 KGHSH and CDR2 LQKENI. This CDR3 is built from 14 residues. CDR3 protein: CASSNSLSDEKLFF. The DNA of the CDR3 is TGTGCCAGCTCTAATTCCCTGAGTGATGAAAAACTGTTTTTT.

The chain links TRBV4-2 to TRBJ2-6, with D perhaps TRBD2 (6 bases). V was pared by 3 bases and J by 0 bases, with 15 bases between. CDR1 and CDR2 (germline): LGHNA, YNFKEQ. The length of the CDR3 is 18 residues. The CDR3 bases are TGTGCCAGCAGCCAGGCCGCTAGCGAGCTCTCTGGGGCCAACGTCCTGACTTTC. Translating gives CASSQAASELSGANVLTF.